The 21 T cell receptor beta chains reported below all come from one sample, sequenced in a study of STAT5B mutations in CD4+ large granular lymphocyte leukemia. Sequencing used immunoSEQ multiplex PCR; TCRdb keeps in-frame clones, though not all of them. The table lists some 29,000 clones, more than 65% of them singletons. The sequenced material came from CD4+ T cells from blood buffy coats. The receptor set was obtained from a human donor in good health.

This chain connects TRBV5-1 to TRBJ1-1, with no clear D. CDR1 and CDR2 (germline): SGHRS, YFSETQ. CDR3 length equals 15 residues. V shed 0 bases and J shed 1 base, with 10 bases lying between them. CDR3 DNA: TGCGCCAGCAGCTTGGGCGAGGTCTGGAACACTGAAGCTTTCTTT. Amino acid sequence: CASSLGEVWNTEAFF.

The CDR3 sequence is CASSPGWNQPQHF. The CDR3 bases are TGCGCCAGCAGCCCCGGGTGGAATCAGCCCCAGCATTTT. This sequence joins TRBV10-1 and TRBJ1-5; D not resolved. Germline lookup yields CDR1 WNHNN and CDR2 SYGVQD (reference sequence). Trimming removed 6 bases from V and 4 bases from J, with 10 bases in between. The CDR3 sequence is 13 residues long.

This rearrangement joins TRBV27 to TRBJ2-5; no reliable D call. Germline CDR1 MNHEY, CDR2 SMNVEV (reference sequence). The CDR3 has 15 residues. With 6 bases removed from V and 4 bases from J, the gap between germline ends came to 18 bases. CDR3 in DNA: TGTGCCAGCAGCTCCCGTATGGTAATCGGAGAGACCCAGTACTTC. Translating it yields CASSSRMVIGETQYF.

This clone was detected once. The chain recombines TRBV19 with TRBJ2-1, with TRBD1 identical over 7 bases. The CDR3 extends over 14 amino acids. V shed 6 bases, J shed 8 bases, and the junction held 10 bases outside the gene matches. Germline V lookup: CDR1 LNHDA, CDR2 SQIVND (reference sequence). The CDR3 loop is CASSLTGSKDEQFF. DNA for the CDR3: TGTGCCAGTAGCCTGACAGGGAGTAAGGATGAGCAGTTCTTC.

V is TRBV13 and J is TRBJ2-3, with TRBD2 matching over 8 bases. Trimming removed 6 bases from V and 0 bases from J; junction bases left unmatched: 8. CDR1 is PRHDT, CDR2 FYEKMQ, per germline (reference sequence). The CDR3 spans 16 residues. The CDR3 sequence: CASRKRGSASTDTQYF. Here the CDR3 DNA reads TGTGCCAGCAGGAAGCGGGGGTCTGCTAGCACAGATACGCAGTATTTT. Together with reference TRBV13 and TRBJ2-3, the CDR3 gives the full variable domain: AAGVIQSPRHLIKEKRETATLKCYPIPRHDTVYWYQQGPGQDPQFLISFYEKMQSDKGSIPDRFSAQQFSDYHSELNMSSLELGDSALYFCASRKRGSASTDTQYFGPGTRLTVL.

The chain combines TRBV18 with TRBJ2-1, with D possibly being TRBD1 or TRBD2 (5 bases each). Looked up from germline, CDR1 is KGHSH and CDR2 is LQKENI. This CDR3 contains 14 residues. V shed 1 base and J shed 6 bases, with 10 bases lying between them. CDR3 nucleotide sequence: TGTGCCAGCTCACCACGGGACCACTCCAATGAGCAGTTCTTC. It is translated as CASSPRDHSNEQFF.

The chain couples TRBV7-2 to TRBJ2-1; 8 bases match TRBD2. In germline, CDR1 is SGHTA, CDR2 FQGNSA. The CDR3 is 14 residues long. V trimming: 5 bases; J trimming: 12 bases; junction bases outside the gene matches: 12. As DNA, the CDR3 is TGTGCCAGCAGCCCCCAGCAGCGGGGGAACGGGCAGTTCTTC. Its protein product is CASSPQQRGNGQFF.

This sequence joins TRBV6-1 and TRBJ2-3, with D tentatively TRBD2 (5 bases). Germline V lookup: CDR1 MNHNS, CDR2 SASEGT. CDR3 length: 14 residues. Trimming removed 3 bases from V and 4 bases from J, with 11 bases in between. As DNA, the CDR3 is TGTGCCAGCAGTGACGAGGCGAGGGCAGATACGCAGTATTTT. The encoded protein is CASSDEARADTQYF.

Here the CDR3 DNA reads TGTGCCAGCAGTACCCGACAGTCCACGTACCAAGAGACCCAGTACTTC. Translating it yields CASSTRQSTYQETQYF. The rearrangement joins TRBV27 to TRBJ2-5; a possible D gene is TRBD1 (5 bases). V gave up 5 bases and J gave up 0 bases, with 16 bases separating them. The CDR3 spans 16 residues. CDR1 is MNHEY, CDR2 SMNVEV, per germline (reference sequence).

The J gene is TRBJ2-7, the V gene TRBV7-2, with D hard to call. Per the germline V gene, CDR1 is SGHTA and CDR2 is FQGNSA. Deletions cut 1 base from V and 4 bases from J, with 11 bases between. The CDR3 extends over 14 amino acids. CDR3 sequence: CASSLEAGGYEQYV. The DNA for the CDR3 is TGTGCCAGCAGCTTAGAGGCAGGCGGTTACGAGCAGTACGTC.

CDR3 DNA sequence: TGTGCCAGCAGCTTGGCCACAGGGGACCCTATGGGAAAACTGTTTTTT. This translates into CASSLATGDPMGKLFF. The chain employs TRBV7-2 and TRBJ1-4; TRBD1 matches at 7 bases. The CDR3 loop spans 16 amino acids. CDR1 is SGHTA, CDR2 FQGNSA, per germline. Unmatched junction bases numbered 14, after V lost 3 bases and J lost 10 bases.

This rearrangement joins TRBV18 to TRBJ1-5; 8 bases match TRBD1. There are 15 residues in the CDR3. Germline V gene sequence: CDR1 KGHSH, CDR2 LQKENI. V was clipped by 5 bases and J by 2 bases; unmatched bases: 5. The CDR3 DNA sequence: TGTGCCAGCTCATCAGGACAGGGTCGCAATCAGCCCCAGCATTTT. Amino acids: CASSSGQGRNQPQHF. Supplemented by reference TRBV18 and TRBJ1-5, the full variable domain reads NAGVMQNPRHLVRRRGQEARLRCSPMKGHSHVYWYRQLPEEGLKFMVYLQKENIIDESGMPKERFSAEFPKEGPSILRIQQVVRGDSAAYFCASSSGQGRNQPQHFGDGTRLSIL.

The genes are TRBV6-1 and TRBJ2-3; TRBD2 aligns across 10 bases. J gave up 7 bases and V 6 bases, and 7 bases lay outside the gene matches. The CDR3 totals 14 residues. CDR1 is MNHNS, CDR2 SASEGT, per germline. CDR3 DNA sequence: TGTGCCAGCAGGGCCTCGGGACTAGCGAATACGCAGTATTTT. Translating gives CASRASGLANTQYF.

The CDR3 loop is CASSVGLGGVETQYF. Here the CDR3 DNA reads TGTGCCAGCAGCGTAGGTCTGGGGGGGGTGGAGACCCAGTACTTC. This sequence joins TRBV9 and TRBJ2-5; 7 bases align to TRBD2. This CDR3 region has 15 residues. V lost 0 bases to trimming and J lost 5 bases; unmatched junction nucleotides: 7. Per germline, CDR1 SGDLS and CDR2 YYNGEE.

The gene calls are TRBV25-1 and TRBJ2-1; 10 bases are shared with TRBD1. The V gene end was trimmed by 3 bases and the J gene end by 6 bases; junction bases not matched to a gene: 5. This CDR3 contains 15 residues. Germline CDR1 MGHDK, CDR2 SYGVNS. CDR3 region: CASSDSGTGVNEQFF. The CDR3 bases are TGTGCCAGCAGTGATTCCGGGACAGGGGTCAATGAGCAGTTCTTC.

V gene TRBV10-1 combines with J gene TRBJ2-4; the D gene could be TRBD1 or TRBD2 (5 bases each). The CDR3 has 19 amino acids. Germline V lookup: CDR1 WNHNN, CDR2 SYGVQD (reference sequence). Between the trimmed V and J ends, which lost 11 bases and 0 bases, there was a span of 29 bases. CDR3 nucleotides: TGCGCCGGTTGTCGCCCGGGACCGATCCAGAGAATAGCCAAAAACATTCAGTACTTC. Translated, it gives CAGCRPGPIQRIAKNIQYF.

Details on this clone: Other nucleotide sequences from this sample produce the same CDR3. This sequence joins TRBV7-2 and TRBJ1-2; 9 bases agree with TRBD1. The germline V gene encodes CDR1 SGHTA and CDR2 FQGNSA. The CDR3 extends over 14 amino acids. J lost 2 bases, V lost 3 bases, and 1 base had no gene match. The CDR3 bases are TGTGCCAGCAGCTTGGGACAGGGAAACTATGGCTACACCTTC. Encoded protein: CASSLGQGNYGYTF.

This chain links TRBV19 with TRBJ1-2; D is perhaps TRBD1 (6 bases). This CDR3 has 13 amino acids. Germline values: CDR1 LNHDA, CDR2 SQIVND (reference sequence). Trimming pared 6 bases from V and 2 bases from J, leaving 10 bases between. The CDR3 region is CASSAGANYGYTF. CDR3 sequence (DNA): TGTGCCAGTAGCGCAGGGGCGAACTATGGCTACACCTTC.

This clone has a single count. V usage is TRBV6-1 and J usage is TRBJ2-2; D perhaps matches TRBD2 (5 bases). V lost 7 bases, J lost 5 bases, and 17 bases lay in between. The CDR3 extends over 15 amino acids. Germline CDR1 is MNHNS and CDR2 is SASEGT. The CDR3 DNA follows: TGTGCCAGCATCGGCGAGGGTTGGCGAACCGGGGAGCTGTTTTTT. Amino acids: CASIGEGWRTGELFF.

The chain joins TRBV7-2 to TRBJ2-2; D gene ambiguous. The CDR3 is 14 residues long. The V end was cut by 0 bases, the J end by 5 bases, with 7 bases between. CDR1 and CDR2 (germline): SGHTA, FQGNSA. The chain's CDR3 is CASSLAWSTGELFF. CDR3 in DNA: TGTGCCAGCAGCTTAGCGTGGAGTACCGGGGAGCTGTTTTTT.

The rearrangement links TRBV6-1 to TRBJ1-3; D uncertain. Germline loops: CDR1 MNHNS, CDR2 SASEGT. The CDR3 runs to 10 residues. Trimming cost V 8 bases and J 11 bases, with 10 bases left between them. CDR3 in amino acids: CASYGPSIYF. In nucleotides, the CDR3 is TGTGCCAGCTACGGGCCGTCCATATATTTT.